The clone carrying this TCR beta chain appeared many times. No antigen is known for it. The entry originates in a study of CD8 T cells in ankylosing spondylitis. Whole-study results and caveats: In the blood and synovial fluid of reactive arthritis, some motif variants had been previously reported. Several highly homologous variants made up a TCR beta motif, and this motif appeared characteristic of ankylosing spondylitis blood.

The CDR3 is made up of 19 amino acids. Trimming at V came to 0 bases and at J to 4 bases, leaving 14 bases not matched to a gene. Per germline, CDR1 LGHNA and CDR2 YNFKEQ. Each TCR beta library was made by quantitative 5'-RACE that incorporated molecular barcodes. TCRdb fed the 5' RACE reads into MiXCR, producing one record per CDR3 protein. The sample yields about 440,000 distinct CDR3 sequences, roughly 15% seen once. The origin of this receptor is a male donor with ankylosing spondylitis. V gene TRBV4-2 combines with J gene TRBJ2-7; 11 nucleotides align to TRBD2. The material sequenced was blood, either unsorted or a sorted T cell fraction (not recorded which). The CDR3 loop is CASSQDLRISGRAGYEQYF. The CDR3 DNA follows: TGTGCCAGCAGCCAAGATTTACGGATTAGCGGGAGGGCCGGTTACGAGCAGTACTTC.